This T cell receptor beta chain was found in a study of cytomegalovirus exposure and HLA in healthy donors. Germline CDR1 is MDHEN and CDR2 is SYDVKM. V lost 6 bases, J lost 3 bases, and 3 bases stayed unmatched. The CDR3 runs to 13 residues. Study observations and caveats: With later analysis, a missense DCLRE1C variant became linked to TCR beta V- and J-gene trimming. For most TCR beta V segments, an earlier analysis put the productive rate at about 90% or about 30% of the time. Researchers reported in a later analysis that common viral pathogens appeared linked to several top clusters.

As regards this clone: Its antigen is unknown.

Primers for the PCR totalled 60 Vbeta and 13 Jbeta. Clones were sequenced by immunoSEQ multiplex PCR, and TCRdb holds only the in-frame ones, with some missing. The table shows some 130,000 clones, with 75% to 85% occurring only once. The chain combines TRBV28 with TRBJ2-7, with TRBD2 matching 9 bases. The clonotype originates from a man aged 25-45 years in good health and CMV-seronegative. The sample consisted of PBMCs. CDR3 bases: TGTGCCAGCAGGACTAGCGGATACTACGAGCAGTACTTC. This translates into CASRTSGYYEQYF.